This entry lists 21 T cell receptor beta chains sequenced from one sample in a study of T-cell reconstitution after alpha-beta-depleted transplantation in children. Preparation of the TCRbeta library involved a method that used unique molecular identifiers. From the PCR reads, TCRdb called clonotypes with MiXCR, one entry per CDR3 protein. Here the sample spans roughly 100,000 distinct CDR3 sequences, about 8% being singletons. The sample in question was PBMCs, obtained before TCRalphabeta/CD19-depleted stem cell transplant. The receptors were gathered from a boy under 10 years old with acute lymphoblastic leukemia, due to receive a stem cell transplant.

This clonotype has more than one count but fewer than ten. Written as DNA, the CDR3 is TGTGCCAGCAGCCTCTTCGGGCCAACCCATTCCTACGAGCAGTACTTC. Protein: CASSLFGPTHSYEQYF. The chain recombines TRBV28 with TRBJ2-7, with D unclear. The V end lost 6 bases, the J end lost 1 base, and 19 bases lay between the germline ends. CDR1 and CDR2 (germline): MDHEN, SYDVKM. This CDR3 region has 16 residues.

This clonotype was seen many times. The chain employs TRBV15 and TRBJ1-1; D might be TRBD1 (6 bases). Trimming left V 0 bases short and J 1 base short, with 9 bases between. CDR1 is LNHNV and CDR2 is YYDKDF in the germline V gene (reference sequence). CDR3 size: 15 residues. CDR3 in amino acids: CATSREWGANTEAFF. CDR3 nucleotide sequence: TGTGCCACCAGCAGAGAATGGGGGGCGAACACTGAAGCTTTCTTT.

This clonotype appeared many times. The V call is TRBV7-2, the J call TRBJ2-1; TRBD2 aligns across 10 bases. Germline-derived CDR1 and CDR2 are SGHTA and FQGNSA. With V trimmed by 2 bases and J by 9 bases, 7 bases remained unmatched. CDR3 length: 15 amino acids. CDR3 sequence reads: CASSLYAGLAFEQFF. CDR3 bases: TGTGCCAGCAGCTTATATGCGGGACTAGCGTTTGAGCAGTTCTTC.

This clonotype was seen ten or more times. The genes are TRBV25-1 and TRBJ2-5; the D is unclear. Germline CDR1 is MGHDK and CDR2 is SYGVNS. The V gene lost 1 base and the J gene lost 5 bases, with 11 bases spanning the gap. CDR3 length equals 14 residues. The CDR3 loop reads CASSEFGMGETQYF. The DNA of the CDR3 is TGTGCCAGCAGTGAATTCGGCATGGGGGAGACCCAGTACTTC.

DNA for the CDR3: TGTGCCAGCAGCGTCCTAGCGGGGCTCACAGATACGCAGTATTTT. Protein: CASSVLAGLTDTQYF. The chain couples TRBV9 to TRBJ2-3; 9 nucleotides line up with TRBD2. From germline, CDR1 is SGDLS and CDR2 YYNGEE. The trim removed 2 bases at V and 2 bases at J, leaving 3 bases unmatched. This CDR3 has 15 residues. Filled out from reference TRBV9 and TRBJ2-3, the complete variable domain reads DSGVTQTPKHLITATGQRVTLRCSPRSGDLSVYWYQQSLDQGLQFLIQYYNGEERAKGNILERFSAQQFPDLHSELNLSSLELGDSALYFCASSVLAGLTDTQYFGPGTRLTVL.

This clonotype was picked up many times. The gene calls are TRBV20-1 and TRBJ2-1; 9 bases map to TRBD1. This CDR3 contains 14 residues. Per the germline V gene, CDR1 is DFQATT and CDR2 is SNEGSKA (reference sequence). The trim removed 4 bases at V and 3 bases at J, leaving 4 bases unmatched. CDR3 residues: CSAKGDRDYNEQFF. In nucleotides, the CDR3 is TGCAGTGCTAAGGGGGACAGGGACTACAATGAGCAGTTCTTC.

This clonotype was counted at least ten times. The CDR3 region has the DNA TGTGCCAGCAGCTTCGGGACGGGCACAGATACGCAGTATTTT. Its translation: CASSFGTGTDTQYF. V gene TRBV5-6 combines with J gene TRBJ2-3, with D tentatively TRBD1 or TRBD2 (5 bases each). CDR1 is SGHDT and CDR2 is YYEEEE in the germline V gene. This CDR3 is built from 14 residues. V was shortened by 2 bases and J by 1 base, with 8 bases between the two germline ends.

This clonotype was recorded at least ten times. The rearrangement uses TRBV4-2 and TRBJ2-3, with TRBD1 identical over 8 bases. The CDR3 is 15 amino acids. CDR1 and CDR2 from the germline V gene are LGHNA and YNFKEQ. Trimming took 0 bases from V and 5 from J; bases not matched to a gene: 4. The CDR3 coding sequence is TGTGCCAGCAGCCAAGAAACAGGGGGAGAAGATACGCAGTATTTT. Its protein is CASSQETGGEDTQYF.

The rearrangement uses TRBV4-1 and TRBJ2-1, with 8 bases matching TRBD2. The CDR3 contains 14 residues. Germline V gives CDR1 MGHRA, CDR2 YSYEKL. The J segment lost 6 bases and the V segment lost 1 base, leaving 2 bases of the junction unmatched. The CDR3 protein is CASSQVAGFNEQFF. CDR3 coding DNA: TGCGCCAGCAGCCAAGTAGCGGGGTTCAATGAGCAGTTCTTC.

This clonotype came up many times. This rearrangement joins TRBV4-3 to TRBJ2-3; possibly TRBD1 for D (6 bases). There are 19 residues in the CDR3. Trimming pared 0 bases from V and 2 bases from J, leaving 21 bases between. Per germline, CDR1 LGHNA and CDR2 YSLEER. Here the CDR3 reads CASSQDNGGGGQHTDTQYF. CDR3 bases: TGCGCCAGCAGCCAAGATAATGGAGGAGGCGGACAGCACACAGATACGCAGTATTTT.

This clonotype was recorded at least ten times. The chain couples TRBV5-1 to TRBJ2-3, with D possibly matching TRBD1 (5 bases). V shed 0 bases and J shed 0 bases, with 14 bases lying between them. There are 17 residues in the CDR3. Per germline, CDR1 SGHRS and CDR2 YFSETQ. This chain's CDR3 is CASSLARSGSSTDTQYF. In DNA form, the CDR3 reads TGCGCCAGCAGCTTGGCCAGGTCAGGGTCTAGCACAGATACGCAGTATTTT.

This clonotype was detected ten times or more. The gene calls are TRBV6-5 and TRBJ1-2; D is unresolved. Germline V gene sequence: CDR1 MNHEY, CDR2 SVGAGI. V was shortened by 4 bases and J by 8 bases, with 11 bases between the two germline ends. This CDR3 region has 12 residues. The CDR3: CASSSEGGGYTF. CDR3 nucleotides: TGTGCCAGCAGTTCAGAAGGAGGGGGCTACACCTTC.

The sample holds many counts of this clonotype. The chain links TRBV7-8 to TRBJ1-2, with TRBD1 matching 7 bases. J lost 6 bases, V lost 1 base, and 8 bases had no gene match. Germline-derived CDR1 and CDR2 are SGHVS and FQNEAQ. The CDR3 has 15 amino acids. This CDR3 reads CASSLVGDRVHGYTF. CDR3 DNA sequence: TGTGCCAGCAGCTTAGTAGGAGACAGGGTTCATGGCTACACCTTC.

The chain is built from TRBV10-3 and TRBJ1-6; the D gene is possibly TRBD1 (5 bases). Germline CDR1 is ENHRY and CDR2 is SYGVKD. The CDR3 is 13 residues long. Between the trimmed V and J ends, which lost 2 bases and 8 bases, there was a span of 7 bases. The CDR3 loop reads CAISEQGDSPLHF. The CDR3 coding sequence is TGTGCCATCAGTGAGCAAGGGGATTCACCCCTCCACTTT.

In the case of this clonotype: The conserved final phenylalanine or tryptophan is absent from the CDR3, which likely points to a read error. The chain couples TRBV27 to TRBJ1-2; TRBD1 is a possible D gene (5 bases). The V gene's germline CDR1 is MNHEY and CDR2 SMNVEV (reference sequence). The CDR3 contains 13 residues. V was pared by 2 bases and J by 5 bases, with 9 bases between. CDR3 residues: CASSLQGFYGYTY. Here the CDR3 DNA reads TGTGCCAGCAGTTTACAGGGTTTTTATGGCTACACCTAC.

This clonotype was detected many times. V and J are TRBV14 and TRBJ2-1; 7 bases align to TRBD1. V lost 4 bases, J lost 6 bases, and 12 bases stayed unmatched. The CDR3 has 16 residues. The germline gives CDR1 SGHDN, CDR2 FVKESK. The CDR3 spells CASSRRQGLRGNEQFF. The CDR3 DNA is TGTGCCAGCAGCCGCCGACAGGGTCTCAGGGGCAATGAGCAGTTCTTC.

This clonotype was detected ten times or more. J is TRBJ2-5 and V is TRBV20-1, with a weak D call TRBD1 (6 bases). Looked up from germline, CDR1 is DFQATT and CDR2 is SNEGSKA (reference sequence). Trimming took 0 bases from V and 5 from J, leaving 13 bases between them. The CDR3 consists of 14 residues. CDR3 in DNA: TGCAGTGCTAGAGATGAGGGACACCCCGAGACCCAGTACTTC. Translated, it gives CSARDEGHPETQYF.

The V call is TRBV10-3, the J call TRBJ1-1, with TRBD1 matching over 9 bases. This CDR3 is 13 amino acids long. The germline V gene encodes CDR1 ENHRY and CDR2 SYGVKD. After removal of 3 bases from V and 8 bases from J, the junction contained 4 bases not matched to a gene. The CDR3 nucleotides are TGTGCCATCAGTGACCATGGACAGGGGGAAGCTTTCTTT. This sequence encodes CAISDHGQGEAFF.

The genes are TRBV5-4 and TRBJ1-4; the D gene is possibly TRBD1 (6 bases). Germline V lookup: CDR1 SGHNT, CDR2 YYREEE (reference sequence). Trimming left V 0 bases short and J 7 bases short, with 10 bases between. The CDR3 runs 14 residues. CDR3 amino acids: CASSLAGAGEKLFF. The CDR3 DNA reads TGTGCCAGCAGCTTGGCGGGGGCGGGTGAAAAACTGTTTTTT. The variable domain in full, with the rest retrieved from reference TRBV5-4 and TRBJ1-4, is ETGVTQSPTHLIKTRGQQVTLRCSSQSGHNTVSWYQQALGQGPQFIFQYYREEENGRGNFPPRFSGLQFPNYSSELNVNALELDDSALYLCASSLAGAGEKLFFGSGTQLSVL.

This clonotype was detected ten times or more. The genes are TRBV6-1 and TRBJ2-3; the match to TRBD2 covers 8 bases. J gave up 2 bases and V 6 bases, and 4 bases lay outside the gene matches. CDR3 length: 14 residues. The germline V gene has CDR1 MNHNS and CDR2 SASEGT. The CDR3 region has the DNA TGTGCCAGCAGGGGACTAGGGGACACAGATACGCAGTATTTT. This translates into CASRGLGDTDTQYF.

This clonotype was counted between two and nine times. This chain connects TRBV6-2 or TRBV6-3 to TRBJ1-2; no definite D call. Germline lookup yields CDR1 MNHEY and CDR2 SVGEGT. V was trimmed by 4 bases and J by 3 bases, leaving 15 bases between them. This CDR3 is 15 amino acids long. This CDR3 is CASSSADNFDYGYTF. DNA for the CDR3: TGTGCCAGCAGTTCTGCTGACAATTTTGACTATGGCTACACCTTC.